This T cell receptor (beta chain) originates from a study of cytomegalovirus exposure and HLA in healthy donors. The PCR used 60 Vbeta and 13 Jbeta primers. The assay was immunoSEQ multiplex PCR, and TCRdb's table has in-frame clones only and misses some. The sample includes 150,000 to 170,000 clones, roughly three quarters seen only once; the top ten take 10% to 15%. Germline-derived CDR1 and CDR2 are MDHEN and SYDVKM. The CDR3 has 15 residues. Trimming shortened V by 2 bases and J by 5 bases, and 12 bases separated the two germline ends. Sequenced sample: PBMCs. This clonotype was obtained from a man aged 25-40 years in good health and CMV-seropositive. The chain joins TRBV28 to TRBJ2-2, with a tentative D call TRBD2 (5 bases). CDR3 sequence: CASSLGVWETGELFF. CDR3 coding DNA: TGTGCCAGCAGTTTAGGGGTTTGGGAGACCGGGGAGCTGTTTTTT.